These 28 T cell receptor beta chains share one sample of origin, sequenced in a study of molecular identifiers for immune sequencing clone quantification. MiXCR, applied by TCRdb to the PCR reads, yields one record per CDR3 protein. The sample includes around 470,000 distinct CDR3 sequences, under 30% of them seen just once. The sequencing sample was made of naive CD8+ T cells from blood, with Jurkat cell RNA spiked in. The subset is: FACS-sorted CD8+CD4-CCR7+CD45RA+ naive T cells. The receptor source for this set is a human donor in good health. Some libraries in this study had Jurkat cell RNA spiked in.

Regarding this clonotype: A single base separates this from a much larger clone, so it may be a read error. This chain joins TRBV20-1 and TRBJ2-7, with D possibly being TRBD2 (5 bases). Germline CDR1 DFQATT, CDR2 SNEGSKA (reference sequence). This CDR3 is 17 amino acids long. With 6 bases removed from V and 3 bases from J, the gap between germline ends came to 27 bases. This CDR3 reads CSAKRLKARANRYEQYF. The CDR3, as DNA: TGCAGTGCAAAGCGGTTGAAAGCGCGAGCTAACCGCTACGAGCAGTACTTC.

The chain joins TRBV13 to TRBJ2-1; 10 bases match TRBD1. V lost 2 bases, J lost 6 bases, and 4 bases stayed unmatched. The length of the CDR3 is 15 residues. The germline gives CDR1 PRHDT, CDR2 FYEKMQ (reference sequence). Here the CDR3 reads CASSLRDRGFNEQFF. For the CDR3, the DNA is TGTGCCAGCAGCTTACGGGACAGGGGTTTCAATGAGCAGTTCTTC.

Comments on this clonotype: One base away lies a much larger clone, so this may be a sequencing read error. This chain connects TRBV15 to TRBJ2-3; D is unclear. The CDR3 is 14 residues long. Germline V lookup: CDR1 LNHNV, CDR2 YYDKDF (reference sequence). V shed 5 bases and J shed 4 bases, with 13 bases lying between them. This CDR3 is CATSGLSSADTQYF. DNA for the CDR3: TGTGCCACCAGCGGGCTTTCGTCCGCAGATACGCAGTATTTT.

Comments on this clonotype: A much larger clone differs from this one at a single base, so this may be a read error. This chain links TRBV15 with TRBJ2-5, with 7 bases that match TRBD1. This CDR3 has 15 amino acids. Per germline, CDR1 LNHNV and CDR2 YYDKDF (reference sequence). The V gene end was trimmed by 0 bases and the J gene end by 5 bases; junction bases not matched to a gene: 6. The CDR3 coding sequence is TGTGCCACCAGCAGAGATCTGGACAGGAATGAGACCCAGTACTTC. Encoded protein: CATSRDLDRNETQYF. Drawing the rest from reference TRBV15 and TRBJ2-5, the complete variable domain is DAMVIQNPRYQVTQFGKPVTLSCSQTLNHNVMYWYQQKSSQAPKLLFHYYDKDFNNEADTPDNFQSRRPNTSFCFLDIRSPGLGDTAMYLCATSRDLDRNETQYFGPGTRLLVL.

At least ten counts were recorded for this clonotype. The chain employs TRBV7-6 and TRBJ2-7; D might be TRBD1 (6 bases). Looked up from germline, CDR1 is SGHVS and CDR2 is FNYEAQ. This CDR3 comprises 13 residues. V gave up 3 bases and J gave up 5 bases, with 11 bases separating them. CDR3 loop: CASSLSGADEQYF. In DNA form, the CDR3 reads TGTGCCAGCAGCTTGTCAGGGGCGGACGAGCAGTACTTC.

This clonotype has only a few counts. V and J are TRBV4-3 and TRBJ1-3; 7 bases agree with TRBD1. CDR3 size: 16 residues. J gave up 6 bases and V 2 bases, and 10 bases lay outside the gene matches. Germline CDR1 reads LGHNA; CDR2 reads YSLEER. DNA of the CDR3: TGCGCCAGCAGCCAATATGACAGGGCGTATGAAAACACCATATATTTT. Amino acid sequence: CASSQYDRAYENTIYF.

Concerning this clonotype: At one boundary the junction diverges from the germline segment, which might be a read error. The V and J genes are TRBV6-4 and TRBJ1-1; 12 bases fit TRBD1. The CDR3 covers 14 residues. Germline values: CDR1 MRHNA, CDR2 SNTAGT. The CDR3 region has the DNA TGTACCAGCAGCGAGGGACAGGGGGCCGCTGAAGCTTTCTTT. Its protein product is CTSSEGQGAAEAFF.

As concerns this clonotype: One base away lies a much larger clone, so this may be a sequencing read error. This chain uses TRBV20-1 with TRBJ1-4; tentative D call: TRBD1 (5 bases). This CDR3 spans 14 amino acids. With 2 bases removed from V and 8 bases from J, the gap between germline ends came to 15 bases. CDR1 is DFQATT and CDR2 is SNEGSKA in the germline V gene (reference sequence). The CDR3 protein is CSARPRGFREKLFF. The CDR3 DNA follows: TGCAGTGCTAGACCCCGGGGCTTCAGGGAAAAACTGTTTTTT.

Remarks on this clonotype: One base away lies a much larger clone, so this may be a sequencing read error. The chain has TRBV12-3 or TRBV12-4 and TRBJ1-1, with a possible D match to TRBD1 (5 bases). This CDR3 comprises 15 residues. DNA for the CDR3: TGTGCCAACAGTTTTCCAGGGTCCGTTAACACTGAAGCTTTCTTT. Translation: CANSFPGSVNTEAFF.

Points on this clonotype: This sequence may be a read error, since a much larger clone differs from it by one base. The chain combines TRBV7-9 with TRBJ2-5; 9 nucleotides match TRBD2. The V segment lost 4 bases and the J segment 5 bases; nucleotides outside the gene matches: 14. CDR3 length: 17 residues. The germline CDR1 and CDR2 sequences are SEHNR and FQNEAQ (reference sequence). CDR3 region: CASSYPQGLAWDETQYF. As DNA, the CDR3 is TGTGCCAGCAGCTATCCCCAGGGACTAGCCTGGGATGAGACCCAGTACTTC.

This clonotype has a handful of counts. The rearrangement uses TRBV27 and TRBJ1-1; a weak D match, TRBD1 (6 bases). Trimming removed 5 bases at V and 1 base at J, with 14 bases between. The CDR3 spans 15 residues. Germline V lookup: CDR1 MNHEY, CDR2 SMNVEV (reference sequence). CDR3 coding DNA: TGTGCCAGCAGTCGTCAGGGGTCGGGGAACACTGAAGCTTTCTTT. Translation: CASSRQGSGNTEAFF.

The V call is TRBV6-5, the J call TRBJ2-5, with D tentatively TRBD2 (5 bases). V was pared by 4 bases and J by 4 bases, with 19 bases between. The CDR3 is made up of 16 amino acids. From germline, CDR1 is MNHEY and CDR2 SVGAGI. CDR3 loop: CASSLWNSLRGETQYF. The CDR3 nucleotides are TGTGCCAGCAGTTTGTGGAACTCCCTTCGGGGAGAGACCCAGTACTTC.

On this clonotype itself: The CDR3 ends on some other residue instead of the conserved phenylalanine or tryptophan, so this is likely a read error. The CDR3 region has the DNA TGTGCCATCAGTGAGTTCAAATTCGAGACCCAGTACCTC. As protein: CAISEFKFETQYL. The chain joins TRBV10-3 to TRBJ2-5; D gene unclear. The germline V and J ends were trimmed by 1 base and 5 bases, with 8 bases remaining between them. CDR1 ENHRY and CDR2 SYGVKD come from the germline V gene. This CDR3 is 13 amino acids long.

In DNA, the CDR3 is TGCGCCAGCAGCCAAGATAGGACAGGGGGCTATGGCTACACCTTC. Its translation is CASSQDRTGGYGYTF. This chain connects TRBV4-3 to TRBJ1-2; 10 bases line up with TRBD1. V shed 0 bases and J 4 bases; nucleotides not matched to a gene: 2. This CDR3 spans 15 amino acids. CDR1 and CDR2 from the germline V gene are LGHNA and YSLEER.

The V call is TRBV20-1, the J call TRBJ2-7; 10 positions agree with TRBD1. V trimming: 5 bases; J trimming: 3 bases; junction bases outside the gene matches: 7. The CDR3 consists of 14 residues. Germline CDR1 and CDR2: DFQATT and SNEGSKA (reference sequence). This chain's CDR3 is CSAQSRDRGYEQYF. The CDR3 DNA reads as TGCAGTGCTCAATCCCGGGACAGGGGCTACGAGCAGTACTTC.

As concerns this clonotype: This could be a read error, since a much larger clone is one nucleotide away. The rearrangement links TRBV12-3 or TRBV12-4 to TRBJ2-3; D gene uncertain. The V end lost 1 base, the J end lost 4 bases, and 9 bases lay between the germline ends. CDR3 size: 14 residues. CDR3 amino acids: CASSLGYAADTQYF. As DNA, the CDR3 is TGTGCCAGCAGTTTAGGCTACGCCGCAGATACGCAGTATTTT.

The chain has TRBV12-3 or TRBV12-4 and TRBJ1-5; no firm D call. Deletions cut 4 bases from V and 2 bases from J, with 12 bases between. This CDR3 comprises 15 residues. CDR3 bases: TGTGCCAGCAGTTGGACCCCTTCGGGCAATCAGCCCCAGCATTTT. Translation gives CASSWTPSGNQPQHF.

The rearrangement joins TRBV7-2 to TRBJ2-3; D is unresolved. In germline, CDR1 is SGHTA, CDR2 FQGNSA. V lost 6 bases, J lost 6 bases, and 19 bases lay in between. The CDR3 contains 15 residues. This chain's CDR3 is CASSSPRGSRDTQYF. The CDR3 region has the DNA TGTGCCAGCAGTTCGCCGAGAGGTTCGCGGGATACGCAGTATTTT.

This clonotype showed up just a few times. The chain recombines TRBV14 with TRBJ1-2; D is unresolved. From germline, CDR1 is SGHDN and CDR2 FVKESK. V lost 2 bases to trimming and J lost 0 bases, with 7 bases between them. There are 14 residues in the CDR3. The CDR3 reads CASSQRASNYGYTF. DNA for the CDR3: TGTGCCAGCAGCCAACGCGCGTCTAACTATGGCTACACCTTC.

With respect to this clonotype: A read error may explain this, as a much larger clone is one base away. The conserved final phenylalanine or tryptophan is absent from the CDR3, which likely points to a read error. The rearrangement links TRBV7-8 to TRBJ2-1; D may be TRBD2 (5 bases). This CDR3 spans 13 amino acids. Trimming stripped 8 bases from V and 8 bases from J, with 16 bases between. Germline V lookup: CDR1 SGHVS, CDR2 FQNEAQ. The CDR3, as DNA: TGTGCCAGCCCCACGTCCCGTAGCGATGAGCAGTTCTCC. Translating it yields CASPTSRSDEQFS.

This rearrangement joins TRBV5-4 to TRBJ2-1; 10 nucleotides agree with TRBD2. The junction had 3 bases not matched to a gene; V was cut back by 1 base and J by 5 bases. This CDR3 contains 15 residues. Germline V gene data show CDR1 as SGHNT and CDR2 as YYREEE (reference sequence). CDR3 sequence reads: CASSLPSGGNNEQFF. The CDR3, as DNA: TGTGCCAGCAGCTTGCCTAGCGGGGGTAACAATGAGCAGTTCTTC. Looking up the rest from reference TRBV5-4 and TRBJ2-1 gives the full variable domain: ETGVTQSPTHLIKTRGQQVTLRCSSQSGHNTVSWYQQALGQGPQFIFQYYREEENGRGNFPPRFSGLQFPNYSSELNVNALELDDSALYLCASSLPSGGNNEQFFGPGTRLTVL.

The genes are TRBV20-1 and TRBJ1-4; tentative D call: TRBD1 (5 bases). Germline V CDR1 and CDR2: DFQATT, SNEGSKA (reference sequence). V lost 3 bases and J lost 0, with 5 bases in between. The CDR3 is made up of 13 amino acids. DNA for the CDR3: TGCAGTGCTAGGACAGCAACTAATGAAAAACTGTTTTTT. Encoded protein: CSARTATNEKLFF.

The CDR3 protein is CASSQGGRSGANVLTF. Here the CDR3 DNA reads TGCGCCAGCAGCCAGGGCGGAAGGTCTGGGGCCAACGTCCTGACTTTC. This sequence joins TRBV4-1 and TRBJ2-6; D remains ambiguous. V lost 3 bases and J lost 1, with 10 bases in between. In germline, CDR1 is MGHRA, CDR2 YSYEKL. The CDR3 covers 16 residues.

This chain links TRBV20-1 with TRBJ2-7, with 8 bases that match TRBD2. The trim removed 0 bases at V and 6 bases at J, leaving 16 bases unmatched. The CDR3 contains 17 residues. The V gene's germline CDR1 is DFQATT and CDR2 SNEGSKA (reference sequence). The CDR3 nucleotides read TGCAGTGCTAGAGATGTAGGACTAGCTACCCTAGTAGCCGAGCAGTACTTC. It codes for CSARDVGLATLVAEQYF.

The chain couples TRBV9 to TRBJ2-5, with 9 bases fitting TRBD2. Germline V gene lookup returns CDR1 SGDLS and CDR2 YYNGEE. The CDR3 has 15 residues. The DNA of the CDR3 is TGTGCTTCGGACCCAGCGGGGGGACCCCAAGAGACCCAGTACTTC. This sequence encodes CASDPAGGPQETQYF.

In the case of this clonotype: Its ends do not fully match the called genes, so a read error is possible. The chain is built from TRBV7-7 and TRBJ2-1; 14 nucleotides agree with TRBD2. The CDR3 sequence is 16 residues long. Germline V CDR1 and CDR2: SSHAT, FNYEAQ (reference sequence). CDR3 in amino acids: CASSLRGLAGVDEQFF. DNA of the CDR3: TGTGCTAGCAGCCTACGGGGACTAGCGGGAGTCGATGAGCAGTTCTTC.

The table lists this clonotype with a few counts. The chain's CDR3 is CASSQAGVGNQPQHF. CDR3 nucleotides: TGCGCCAGCAGCCAAGCAGGGGTGGGCAATCAGCCCCAGCATTTT. The rearrangement joins TRBV4-1 to TRBJ1-5, with a tentative D call TRBD1 (6 bases). V lost 1 base and J lost 2, with 9 bases in between. Germline CDR1 and CDR2: MGHRA and YSYEKL. This CDR3 is 15 amino acids long.

This clonotype appeared many times. V gene TRBV12-3 or TRBV12-4 combines with J gene TRBJ1-4; TRBD1 matches at 10 bases. V was clipped by 3 bases and J by 6 bases; unmatched bases: 10. The CDR3 is 17 amino acids. Written as DNA, the CDR3 is TGTGCCAGCAGTTTCGAGCCGGGACAGGGGTTCTATGAAAAACTGTTTTTT. Protein: CASSFEPGQGFYEKLFF.